This TCR beta chain was sequenced in a study of cytomegalovirus exposure and HLA in healthy donors. Overall study findings and caveats: When a later analysis compared HLA-associated TCR beta chains with equally common others, the HLA-associated chains turned out to be more clonally expanded and to have lower generation probabilities.

To note about this clone: No antigen is known for it.

Primers included in the PCR were 60 Vbeta and 13 Jbeta primers. Repertoires were generated with immunoSEQ multiplex PCR, while TCRdb's copy carries only in-frame clones and drops some. The sample gives 120,000 to 150,000 clones, roughly 80% of which show up once; approximately 4.9% is in the top ten. The CDR3 is 14 residues long. Germline CDR1 and CDR2: MNHEY and SVGAGI. The TCR was taken from a woman aged 50 to 65 in good health and CMV-seronegative. The genes are TRBV6-5 and TRBJ2-5; TRBD1 agrees at 7 bases. The DNA end is more similar to TRBJ2-7, so the J call may be wrong. The sequenced sample consisted of PBMCs. The CDR3 DNA follows: TGTGCCAGCAGTACTCGACAGGGACCCTACGAGCAGTACTTC. Its protein is CASSTRQGPYEQYF.